Listed here are 24 T cell receptor beta chains from one sample, sequenced in a study of cytomegalovirus exposure and HLA in healthy donors. This PCR relied on a set of 60 Vbeta primers and 13 Jbeta primers. The protocol was immunoSEQ multiplex PCR, while the TCRdb copy is restricted to in-frame clones and leaves out a portion. The sample yields 100,000 to 150,000 clones, over 65% seen once. Sequenced input: PBMCs. All receptors derive from a woman aged 40 to 50 in good health and CMV-seronegative.

This rearrangement joins TRBV4-1 to TRBJ1-1, with D possibly matching TRBD1 (6 bases). Trimming pared 4 bases from V and 1 base from J, leaving 10 bases between. CDR3 length equals 14 residues. Germline CDR1 and CDR2: MGHRA and YSYEKL. The CDR3 is CASSLRQANTEAFF. The CDR3 region has the DNA TGCGCCAGCAGCCTGAGACAGGCGAACACTGAAGCTTTCTTT.

This chain joins TRBV4-1 and TRBJ2-7, with 9 bases identical to TRBD1. The trim removed 0 bases at V and 2 bases at J, leaving 5 bases unmatched. Germline V lookup: CDR1 MGHRA, CDR2 YSYEKL. The CDR3 covers 16 residues. The CDR3 sequence: CASSQDQGTGTYEQYF. The CDR3, as DNA: TGCGCCAGCAGCCAAGATCAGGGGACAGGGACCTACGAGCAGTACTTC.

The gene calls are TRBV9 and TRBJ1-3; maybe TRBD1 (5 bases). CDR1 SGDLS and CDR2 YYNGEE come from the germline V gene. The CDR3 loop spans 16 amino acids. The ends were cut back, 3 bases at V and 0 bases at J, with 13 bases in the middle. CDR3: CASSAQQAASGNTIYF. In DNA form, the CDR3 reads TGTGCCAGCAGCGCACAACAGGCCGCCTCTGGAAACACCATATATTTT.

V gene TRBV5-6 combines with J gene TRBJ2-4, with 8 nucleotides matching TRBD2. This CDR3 has 15 residues. CDR1 is SGHDT and CDR2 is YYEEEE in the germline V gene. The trim removed 4 bases at V and 7 bases at J, leaving 10 bases unmatched. CDR3 in DNA: TGTGCCAGCAGCCCGGGACTAGTGATGGGGAACATTCAGTACTTC. It encodes CASSPGLVMGNIQYF.

The chain carries TRBV7-9 and TRBJ2-7, with no clear D. Germline lookup yields CDR1 SEHNR and CDR2 FQNEAQ (reference sequence). The CDR3 is made up of 14 amino acids. V lost 1 base and J lost 6, with 13 bases in between. CDR3 amino acids: CASSLVSLDGEQYF. CDR3 nucleotide sequence: TGTGCCAGCAGCTTAGTGTCGCTAGATGGCGAGCAGTACTTC.

The V call is TRBV5-1, the J call TRBJ2-7; 8 bases fit TRBD1. CDR1 is SGHRS, CDR2 YFSETQ, per germline. The CDR3 is made up of 13 amino acids. With 4 bases clipped from V and 6 bases from J, the junction kept 6 bases outside the gene matches. CDR3 coding DNA: TGCGCCAGCAGCCCTGGACAGGGAACCGAGCAGTACTTC. Translated, it gives CASSPGQGTEQYF.

This clone was seen more than once but under ten times. The rearrangement joins TRBV5-1 to TRBJ2-4; TRBD1 might be the D (7 bases). The CDR3 is made up of 15 amino acids. CDR1 SGHRS and CDR2 YFSETQ come from the germline V gene. V was pared by 3 bases and J by 12 bases, with 22 bases between. The CDR3 is CASSWGASVRDSQYF. In DNA, the CDR3 is TGCGCCAGCAGCTGGGGGGCTAGCGTAAGGGACAGTCAGTACTTC.

V usage is TRBV11-2 and J usage is TRBJ2-3, with TRBD2 matching over 9 bases. The CDR3 has 15 residues. From germline, CDR1 is SGHAT and CDR2 FQNNGV. V was clipped by 2 bases and J by 8 bases; unmatched bases: 8. CDR3 region: CASSLQAGGDGTQYF. Written as DNA, the CDR3 is TGTGCCAGCAGCTTACAAGCGGGAGGTGACGGTACGCAGTATTTT. The full variable domain, in which reference TRBV11-2 and TRBJ2-3 provide the parts outside the CDR3, is EAGVAQSPRYKIIEKRQSVAFWCNPISGHATLYWYQQILGQGPKLLIQFQNNGVVDDSQLPKDRFSAERLKGVDSTLKIQPAKLEDSAVYLCASSLQAGGDGTQYFGPGTRLTVL.

The table lists this clone with a few counts. This chain uses TRBV28 with TRBJ2-7; D gene ambiguous. Trimming pared 7 bases from V and 1 base from J, leaving 11 bases between. The CDR3 extends over 13 amino acids. Germline CDR1 MDHEN, CDR2 SYDVKM. Written as DNA, the CDR3 is TGTGCCAGCAAAGACTTTACTTCCTACGAGCAGTACTTC. It codes for CASKDFTSYEQYF.

The V and J genes are TRBV2 and TRBJ2-2, with TRBD2 identical over 7 bases. The length of the CDR3 is 17 residues. V lost 6 bases to trimming and J lost 4 bases; unmatched junction nucleotides: 14. Germline loops: CDR1 SNHLY, CDR2 FYNNEI. The CDR3 region has the DNA TGTGCCAGCAGCCGCGGGGGACGGGGGGTTGGCACCGGGGAGCTGTTTTTT. It is translated as CASSRGGRGVGTGELFF.

The chain employs TRBV11-2 and TRBJ2-7; 11 nucleotides agree with TRBD2. V shed 5 bases, J shed 5 bases, and the junction held 8 bases outside the gene matches. Germline values: CDR1 SGHAT, CDR2 FQNNGV. The CDR3 is made up of 15 amino acids. The CDR3 region is CASSPLAGVGHEQYF. The CDR3 DNA reads TGTGCCAGCAGCCCACTAGCGGGAGTAGGACACGAGCAGTACTTC.

The chain recombines TRBV6-5 with TRBJ2-1, with TRBD2 matching over 10 bases. The CDR3 has 13 amino acids. Germline V gives CDR1 MNHEY, CDR2 SVGAGI. Trimming took 6 bases from V and 10 from J; bases not matched to a gene: 6. The CDR3 DNA is TGTGCCAGCAGCCAGGGACTAGCGAACGAGCAGTTCTTC. Translation gives CASSQGLANEQFF.

V gene TRBV7-2 combines with J gene TRBJ2-3; tentative D call: TRBD2 (5 bases). V lost 2 bases and J 5 bases, leaving 8 bases between the germline ends. Germline V lookup: CDR1 SGHTA, CDR2 FQGNSA. The CDR3 is made up of 13 amino acids. Here the CDR3 DNA reads TGTGCCAGCAGCTTAATCGGGATAGATACGCAGTATTTT. It codes for CASSLIGIDTQYF.

V gene TRBV28 combines with J gene TRBJ1-1, with D possibly matching TRBD1 (5 bases). The V gene lost 4 bases and the J gene lost 4 bases, with 16 bases spanning the gap. Germline CDR1 MDHEN, CDR2 SYDVKM. The CDR3 is made up of 15 amino acids. The CDR3 DNA follows: TGTGCCAGCAGTTCACCCGGGCAGGGCGCCACTGAAGCTTTCTTT. It yields the protein CASSSPGQGATEAFF.

The chain has TRBV6-5 and TRBJ1-6, with TRBD1 matching 8 bases. J gave up 5 bases and V 6 bases, and 3 bases lay outside the gene matches. The CDR3 extends over 14 amino acids. CDR1 and CDR2 from the germline V gene are MNHEY and SVGAGI. CDR3 nucleotide sequence: TGTGCCAGCAGCCAGGGACAGGATAATTCACCCCTCCACTTT. Translation gives CASSQGQDNSPLHF.

The chain combines TRBV6-5 with TRBJ1-1; 7 bases agree with TRBD1. The CDR3 loop spans 15 amino acids. The V gene end was trimmed by 0 bases and the J gene end by 5 bases; junction bases not matched to a gene: 6. CDR1 MNHEY and CDR2 SVGAGI come from the germline V gene. The CDR3 sequence: CASSYSSRGSTEAFF. CDR3 DNA sequence: TGTGCCAGCAGTTACTCTTCCAGGGGGAGTACTGAAGCTTTCTTT.

This clone was seen a handful of times. V and J are TRBV6-1 and TRBJ2-7; TRBD1 agrees at 9 bases. The CDR3 sequence is 14 residues long. Per the germline V gene, CDR1 is MNHNS and CDR2 is SASEGT. With 5 bases clipped from V and 2 bases from J, the junction kept 4 bases outside the gene matches. As DNA, the CDR3 is TGTGCCAGCAGTCTAGGACAGGGGCCCTACGAGCAGTACTTC. This encodes CASSLGQGPYEQYF.

V and J are TRBV27 and TRBJ2-6; D gene unclear. CDR1 is MNHEY, CDR2 SMNVEV, per germline (reference sequence). Trimming left V 4 bases short and J 0 bases short, with 13 bases between. There are 17 residues in the CDR3. The CDR3 loop reads CASSSPSGISGANVLTF. The CDR3 coding sequence is TGTGCCAGCAGTTCCCCTTCAGGAATCTCTGGGGCCAACGTCCTGACTTTC.

The V call is TRBV5-6, the J call TRBJ1-2; TRBD1 agrees at 8 bases. Trimming removed 0 bases from V and 6 bases from J; junction bases left unmatched: 7. The V gene's germline CDR1 is SGHDT and CDR2 YYEEEE. CDR3 length: 15 residues. CDR3 residues: CASSLVRRGRDGYTF. The CDR3 coding sequence is TGTGCCAGCAGCTTGGTGCGCAGGGGGCGGGATGGCTACACCTTC.

The rearrangement joins TRBV6-1 to TRBJ2-4, with 9 bases fitting TRBD2. Germline CDR1 MNHNS, CDR2 SASEGT. The junction had 4 bases not matched to a gene; V was cut back by 1 base and J by 3 bases. CDR3 size: 16 residues. CDR3 region: CASSEGLAGIKNIQYF. The CDR3 DNA reads TGTGCCAGCAGTGAAGGGCTAGCGGGAATCAAAAACATTCAGTACTTC.

The chain uses TRBV27 and TRBJ1-2; TRBD1 might be the D (5 bases). The ends were cut back, 5 bases at V and 5 bases at J, with 18 bases in the middle. CDR3 size: 15 residues. Germline-derived CDR1 and CDR2 are MNHEY and SMNVEV (reference sequence). The DNA for the CDR3 is TGTGCCAGCAGTGCCGGCAGGGTCCCGTTGTATGGCTACACCTTC. Translation: CASSAGRVPLYGYTF.

The J gene is TRBJ1-1, the V gene TRBV7-9; 7 nucleotides agree with TRBD1. Germline V gene data show CDR1 as SEHNR and CDR2 as FQNEAQ (reference sequence). The CDR3 is 13 residues long. V shed 8 bases and J 2 bases; nucleotides not matched to a gene: 5. CDR3 sequence: CASEGQQNTEAFF. The CDR3 DNA reads TGTGCCAGCGAGGGACAGCAAAACACTGAAGCTTTCTTT.

This rearrangement joins TRBV4-1 to TRBJ1-4, with D possibly matching TRBD1 (5 bases). Germline CDR1 MGHRA, CDR2 YSYEKL. The CDR3 consists of 16 residues. The V gene lost 1 base and the J gene lost 7 bases, with 16 bases spanning the gap. The CDR3 bases are TGCGCCAGCAGCCAAGCTGAGGCAGGGCATACTGAAAAACTGTTTTTT. Its translation: CASSQAEAGHTEKLFF.

This clone has only a few counts. CDR3 bases: TGCGCCAGCAGCCAAGGGTTAGGGGGATCTAACTATGGCTACACCTTC. Translating it yields CASSQGLGGSNYGYTF. This chain uses TRBV4-1 with TRBJ1-2, with D possibly TRBD1 on 6 matching bases. The CDR3 loop spans 16 amino acids. The germline gives CDR1 MGHRA, CDR2 YSYEKL. V lost 1 base and J 0 bases, leaving 12 bases between the germline ends.